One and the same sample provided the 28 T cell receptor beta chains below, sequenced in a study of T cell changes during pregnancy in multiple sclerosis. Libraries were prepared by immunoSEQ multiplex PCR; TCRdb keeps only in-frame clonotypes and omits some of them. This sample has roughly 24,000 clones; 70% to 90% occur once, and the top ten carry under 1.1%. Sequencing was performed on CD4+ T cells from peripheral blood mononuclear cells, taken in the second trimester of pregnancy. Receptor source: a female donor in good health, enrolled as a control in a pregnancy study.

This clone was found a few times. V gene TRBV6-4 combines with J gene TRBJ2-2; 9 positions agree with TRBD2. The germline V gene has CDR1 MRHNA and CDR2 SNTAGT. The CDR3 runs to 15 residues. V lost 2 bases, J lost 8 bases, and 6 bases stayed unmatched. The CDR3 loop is CASSDILAGSGELFF. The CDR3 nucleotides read TGTGCCAGCAGTGACATCCTAGCGGGAAGTGGGGAGCTGTTTTTT.

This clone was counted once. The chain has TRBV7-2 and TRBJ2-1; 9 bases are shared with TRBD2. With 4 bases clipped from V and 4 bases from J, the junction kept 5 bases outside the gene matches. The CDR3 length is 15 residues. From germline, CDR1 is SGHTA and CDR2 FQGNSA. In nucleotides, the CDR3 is TGTGCCAGCAGCTCCCTAGCGGGGAGGTACAATGAGCAGTTCTTC. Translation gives CASSSLAGRYNEQFF.

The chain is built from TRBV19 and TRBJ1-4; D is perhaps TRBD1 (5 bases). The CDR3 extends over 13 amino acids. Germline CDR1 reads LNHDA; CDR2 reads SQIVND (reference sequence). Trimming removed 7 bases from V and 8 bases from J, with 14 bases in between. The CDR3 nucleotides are TGTGCCAGTAATCAGGGCCCGGTAGAAAAACTGTTTTTT. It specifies CASNQGPVEKLFF. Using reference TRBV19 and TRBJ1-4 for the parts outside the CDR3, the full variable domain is DGGITQSPKYLFRKEGQNVTLSCEQNLNHDAMYWYRQDPGQGLRLIYYSQIVNDFQKGDIAEGYSVSREKKESFPLTVTSAQKNPTAFYLCASNQGPVEKLFFGSGTQLSVL.

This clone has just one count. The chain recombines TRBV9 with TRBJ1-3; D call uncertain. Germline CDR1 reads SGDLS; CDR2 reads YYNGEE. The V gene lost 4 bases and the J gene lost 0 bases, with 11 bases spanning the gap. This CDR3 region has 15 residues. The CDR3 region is CASSSRLSSGNTIYF. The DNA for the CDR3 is TGTGCCAGCAGCTCCCGACTGTCCTCTGGAAACACCATATATTTT.

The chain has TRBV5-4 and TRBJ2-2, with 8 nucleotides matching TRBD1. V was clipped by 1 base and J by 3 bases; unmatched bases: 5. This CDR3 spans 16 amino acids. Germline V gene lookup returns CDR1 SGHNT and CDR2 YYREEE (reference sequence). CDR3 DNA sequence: TGTGCCAGCAGCTTGAACAGGGGGGCGGACACCGGGGAGCTGTTTTTT. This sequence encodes CASSLNRGADTGELFF.

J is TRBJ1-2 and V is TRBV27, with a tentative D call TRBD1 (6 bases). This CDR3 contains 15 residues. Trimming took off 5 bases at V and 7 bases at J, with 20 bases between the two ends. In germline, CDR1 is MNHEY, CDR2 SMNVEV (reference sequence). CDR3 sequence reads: CASSLNRDRALGYTF. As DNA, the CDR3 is TGTGCCAGCAGTCTCAACAGGGATCGGGCACTTGGCTACACCTTC.

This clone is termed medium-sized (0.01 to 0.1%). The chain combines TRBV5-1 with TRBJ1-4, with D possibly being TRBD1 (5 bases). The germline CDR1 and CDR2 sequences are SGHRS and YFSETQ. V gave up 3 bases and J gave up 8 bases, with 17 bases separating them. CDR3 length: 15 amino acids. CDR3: CASSWTTGPGEKLFF. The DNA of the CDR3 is TGCGCCAGCAGCTGGACTACAGGTCCGGGGGAAAAACTGTTTTTT.

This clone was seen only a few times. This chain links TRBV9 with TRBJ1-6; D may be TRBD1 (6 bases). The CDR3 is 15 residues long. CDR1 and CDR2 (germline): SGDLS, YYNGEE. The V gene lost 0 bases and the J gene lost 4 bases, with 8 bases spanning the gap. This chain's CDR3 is CASSVGDTYNSPLHF. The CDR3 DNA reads TGTGCCAGCAGCGTAGGGGACACTTATAATTCACCCCTCCACTTT.

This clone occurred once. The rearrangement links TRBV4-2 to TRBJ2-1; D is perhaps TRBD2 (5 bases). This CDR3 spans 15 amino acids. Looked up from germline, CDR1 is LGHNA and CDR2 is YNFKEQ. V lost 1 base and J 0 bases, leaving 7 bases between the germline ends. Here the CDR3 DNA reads TGTGCCAGCAGCCAAGCGGGAAGCTCCTACAATGAGCAGTTCTTC. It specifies CASSQAGSSYNEQFF.

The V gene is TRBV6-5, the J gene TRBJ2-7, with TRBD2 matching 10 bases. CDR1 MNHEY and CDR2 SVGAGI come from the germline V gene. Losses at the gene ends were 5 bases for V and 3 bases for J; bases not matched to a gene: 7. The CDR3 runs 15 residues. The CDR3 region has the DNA TGTGCCAGCAGTACCCGGACTAGCGGCGTCTACGAGCAGTACTTC. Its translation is CASSTRTSGVYEQYF.

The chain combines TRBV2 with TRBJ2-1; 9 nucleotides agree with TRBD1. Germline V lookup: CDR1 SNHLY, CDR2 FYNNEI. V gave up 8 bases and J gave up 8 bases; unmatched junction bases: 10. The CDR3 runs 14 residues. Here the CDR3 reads CASGVLQGADEQFF. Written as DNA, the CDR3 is TGTGCCAGCGGGGTATTACAGGGGGCGGATGAGCAGTTCTTC.

The CDR3 DNA reads TGCGCCAGCAGCTCCAGCGGGGCAGTTGGAGAGACCCAGTACTTC. Protein product: CASSSSGAVGETQYF. The V and J genes are TRBV5-1 and TRBJ2-5; 7 bases line up with TRBD2. The ends lost 3 bases at V and 4 bases at J; junction bases unmatched: 9. The germline gives CDR1 SGHRS, CDR2 YFSETQ. The CDR3 length is 15 residues.

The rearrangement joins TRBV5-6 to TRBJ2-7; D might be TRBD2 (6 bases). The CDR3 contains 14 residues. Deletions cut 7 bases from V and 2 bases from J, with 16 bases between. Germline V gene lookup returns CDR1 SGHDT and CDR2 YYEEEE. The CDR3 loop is CASRSTAGPYEQYF. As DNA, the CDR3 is TGTGCCAGCCGATCCACAGCGGGCCCCTACGAGCAGTACTTC.

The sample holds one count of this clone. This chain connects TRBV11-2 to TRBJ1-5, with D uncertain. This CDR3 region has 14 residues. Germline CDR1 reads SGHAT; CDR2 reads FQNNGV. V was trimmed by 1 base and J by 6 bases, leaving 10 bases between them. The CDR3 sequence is CASSLAGKAQPQHF. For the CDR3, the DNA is TGTGCCAGCAGCTTAGCGGGGAAAGCTCAGCCCCAGCATTTT. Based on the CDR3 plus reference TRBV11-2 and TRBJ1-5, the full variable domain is EAGVAQSPRYKIIEKRQSVAFWCNPISGHATLYWYQQILGQGPKLLIQFQNNGVVDDSQLPKDRFSAERLKGVDSTLKIQPAKLEDSAVYLCASSLAGKAQPQHFGDGTRLSIL.

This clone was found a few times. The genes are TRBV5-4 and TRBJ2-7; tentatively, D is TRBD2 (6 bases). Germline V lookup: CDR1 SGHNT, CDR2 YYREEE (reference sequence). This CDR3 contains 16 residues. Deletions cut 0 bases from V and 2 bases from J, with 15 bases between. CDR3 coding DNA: TGTGCCAGCAGCTTGGGGGACTCACAGAGGCCCTACGAGCAGTACTTC. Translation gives CASSLGDSQRPYEQYF. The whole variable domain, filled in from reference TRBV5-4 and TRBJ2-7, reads ETGVTQSPTHLIKTRGQQVTLRCSSQSGHNTVSWYQQALGQGPQFIFQYYREEENGRGNFPPRFSGLQFPNYSSELNVNALELDDSALYLCASSLGDSQRPYEQYFGPGTRLTVT.

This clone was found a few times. CDR3 sequence: CASSPDSFYTEAFF. CDR3 bases: TGTGCCAGCTCACCAGACAGTTTTTACACTGAAGCTTTCTTT. This rearrangement joins TRBV18 to TRBJ1-1; D perhaps matches TRBD1 (5 bases). From germline, CDR1 is KGHSH and CDR2 LQKENI. V dropped 2 bases and J dropped 3 bases, with 10 bases sitting between them. The CDR3 is made up of 14 amino acids.

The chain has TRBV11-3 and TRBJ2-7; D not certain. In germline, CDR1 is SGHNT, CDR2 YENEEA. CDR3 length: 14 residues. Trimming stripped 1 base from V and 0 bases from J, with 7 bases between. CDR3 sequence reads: CASSLAFSSYEQYF. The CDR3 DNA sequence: TGTGCCAGCAGCTTAGCGTTCAGCTCCTACGAGCAGTACTTC.

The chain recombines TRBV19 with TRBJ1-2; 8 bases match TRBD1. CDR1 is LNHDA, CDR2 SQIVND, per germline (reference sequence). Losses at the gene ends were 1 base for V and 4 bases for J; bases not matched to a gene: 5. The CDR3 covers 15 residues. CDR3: CASSIARTGLYGYTF. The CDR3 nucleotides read TGTGCCAGTAGTATAGCTCGGACAGGGCTCTATGGCTACACCTTC.

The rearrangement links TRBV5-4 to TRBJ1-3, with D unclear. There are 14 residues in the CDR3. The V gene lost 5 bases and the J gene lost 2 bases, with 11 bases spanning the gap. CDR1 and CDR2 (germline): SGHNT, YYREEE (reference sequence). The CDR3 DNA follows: TGTGCCAGCAGAGATACAAGAACTGGAAACACCATATATTTT. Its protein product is CASRDTRTGNTIYF.

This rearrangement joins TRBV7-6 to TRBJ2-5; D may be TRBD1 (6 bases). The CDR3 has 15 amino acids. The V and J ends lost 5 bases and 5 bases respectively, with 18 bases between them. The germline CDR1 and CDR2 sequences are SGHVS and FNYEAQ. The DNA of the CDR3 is TGTGCCAGCAGCCCACTGGCGACAGGCGGGGAGACCCAGTACTTC. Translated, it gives CASSPLATGGETQYF.

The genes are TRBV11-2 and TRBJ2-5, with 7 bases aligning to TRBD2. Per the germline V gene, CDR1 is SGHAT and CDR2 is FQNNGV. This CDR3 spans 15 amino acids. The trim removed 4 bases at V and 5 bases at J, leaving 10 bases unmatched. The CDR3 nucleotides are TGTGCCAGCAGCTCTCAAGCGGGATTAAGTGAGACCCAGTACTTC. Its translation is CASSSQAGLSETQYF.

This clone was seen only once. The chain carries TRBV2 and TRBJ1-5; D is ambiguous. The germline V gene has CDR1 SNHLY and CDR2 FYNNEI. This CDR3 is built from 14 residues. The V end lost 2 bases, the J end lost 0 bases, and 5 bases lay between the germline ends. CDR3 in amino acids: CASSETSSNQPQHF. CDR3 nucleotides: TGTGCCAGCAGTGAAACAAGTAGCAATCAGCCCCAGCATTTT.

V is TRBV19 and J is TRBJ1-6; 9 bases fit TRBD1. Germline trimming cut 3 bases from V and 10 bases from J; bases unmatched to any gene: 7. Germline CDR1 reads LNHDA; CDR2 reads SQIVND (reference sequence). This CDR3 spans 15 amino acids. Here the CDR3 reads CASSIPTGGQSPLHF. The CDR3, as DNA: TGTGCCAGTAGTATCCCAACAGGGGGCCAGTCACCCCTCCACTTT.

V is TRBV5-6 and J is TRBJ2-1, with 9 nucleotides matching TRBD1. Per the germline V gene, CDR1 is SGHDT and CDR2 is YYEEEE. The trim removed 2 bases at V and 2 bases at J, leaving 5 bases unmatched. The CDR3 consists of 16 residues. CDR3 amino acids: CASSFLDRGAYNEQFF. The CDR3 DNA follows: TGTGCCAGCAGCTTTCTGGACAGGGGAGCCTACAATGAGCAGTTCTTC.

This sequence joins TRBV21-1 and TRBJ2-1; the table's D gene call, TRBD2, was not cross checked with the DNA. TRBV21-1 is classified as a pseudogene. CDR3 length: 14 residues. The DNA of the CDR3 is TGTGCCAGCAGAGGGCGGGGGTCCTACAATGAGCAGTTCTTC. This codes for CASRGRGSYNEQFF.

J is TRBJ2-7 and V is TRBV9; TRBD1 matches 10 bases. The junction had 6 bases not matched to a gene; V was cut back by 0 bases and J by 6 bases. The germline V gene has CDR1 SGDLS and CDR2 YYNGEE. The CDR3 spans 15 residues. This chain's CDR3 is CASSVGGQGRGEQYF. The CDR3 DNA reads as TGTGCCAGCAGCGTAGGGGGACAGGGGAGGGGCGAGCAGTACTTC.

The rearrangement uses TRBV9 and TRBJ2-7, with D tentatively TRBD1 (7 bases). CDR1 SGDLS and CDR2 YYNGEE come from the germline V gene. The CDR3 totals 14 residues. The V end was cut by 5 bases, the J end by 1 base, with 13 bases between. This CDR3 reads CASRSGDRSYEQYF. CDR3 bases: TGTGCCAGCAGGTCGGGGGACAGATCCTACGAGCAGTACTTC.

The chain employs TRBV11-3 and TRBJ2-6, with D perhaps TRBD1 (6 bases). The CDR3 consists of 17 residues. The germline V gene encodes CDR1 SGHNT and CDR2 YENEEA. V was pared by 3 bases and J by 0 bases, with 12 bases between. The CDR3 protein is CASSLGQGRSGANVLTF. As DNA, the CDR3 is TGTGCCAGCAGCTTGGGGCAGGGGCGCTCTGGGGCCAACGTCCTGACTTTC.